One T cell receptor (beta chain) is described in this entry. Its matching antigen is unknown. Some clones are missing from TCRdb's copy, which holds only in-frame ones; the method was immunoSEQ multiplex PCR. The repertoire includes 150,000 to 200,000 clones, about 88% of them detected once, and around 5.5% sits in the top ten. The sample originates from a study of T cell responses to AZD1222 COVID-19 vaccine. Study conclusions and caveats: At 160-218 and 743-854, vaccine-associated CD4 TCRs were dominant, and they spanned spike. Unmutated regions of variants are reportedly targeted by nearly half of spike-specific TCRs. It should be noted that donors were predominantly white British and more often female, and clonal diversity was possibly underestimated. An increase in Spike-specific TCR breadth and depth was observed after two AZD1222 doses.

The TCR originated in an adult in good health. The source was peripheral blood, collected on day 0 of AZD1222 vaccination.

The CDR3 coding sequence is TGTGCCAGCCGAGTCCAAGAGACCCAGTACTTC. Its protein product is CASRVQETQYF. V and J are TRBV3-1 (or the pseudogene TRBV3-2) and TRBJ2-5, with D unclear. CDR1 LGHDT and CDR2 YNNKEL come from the germline V gene (reference sequence). Trimming removed 8 bases from V and 1 base from J, with 5 bases in between. CDR3 size: 11 residues.